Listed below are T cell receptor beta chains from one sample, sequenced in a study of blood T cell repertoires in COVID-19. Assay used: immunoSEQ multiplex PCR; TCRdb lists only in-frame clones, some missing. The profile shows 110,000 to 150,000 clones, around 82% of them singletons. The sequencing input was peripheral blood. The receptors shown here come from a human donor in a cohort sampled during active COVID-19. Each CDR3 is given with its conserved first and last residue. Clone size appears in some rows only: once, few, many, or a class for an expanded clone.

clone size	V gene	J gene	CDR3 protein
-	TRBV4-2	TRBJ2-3	CACCRRLAGGLEGATDTQYF
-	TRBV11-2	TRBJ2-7	CASSPKPYEQYF
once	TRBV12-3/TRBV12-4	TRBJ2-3	CASRGTNTDTQYF
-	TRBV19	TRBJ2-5	CASNRASNQETQYF
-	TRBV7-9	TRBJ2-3	CASSLGSGGPYYTDTQYF
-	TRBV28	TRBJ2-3	CASRDSGGTDTQYF
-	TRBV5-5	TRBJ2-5	CASSLWAEETQYF
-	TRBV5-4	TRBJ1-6	CASSSQRGSHNSPLHF
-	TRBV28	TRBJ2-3	CASSSPTSSNTDTQYF
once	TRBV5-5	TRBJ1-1	CASRLTGNTEAFF
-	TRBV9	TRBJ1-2	CASSVGRNRGNYGYTF
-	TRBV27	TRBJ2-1	CASSLRNYNEQFF
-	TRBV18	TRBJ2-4	CASSPEENIQYF
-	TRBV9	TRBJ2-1	CASSALGSSGGGEQFF